The clone carrying this TCR beta chain was counted between two and nine times. Its antigen remains unknown. The data originate from a study of cytomegalovirus exposure and HLA in healthy donors. CDR3 length equals 16 residues. Germline V gene data show CDR1 as SGHDT and CDR2 as YYEEEE. The primer mix had 60 Vbeta and 13 Jbeta primers. Profiling relied on immunoSEQ multiplex PCR, and the TCRdb table lists in-frame clones only, not all of them. The repertoire has about 78,000 clones, over 60% of them found once; the top ten carry roughly 10%. Study outcomes and limitations: As a later analysis revealed, most CMV-associated TCR beta chains appeared HLA-restricted.

The receptor comes from a woman in her 40s in good health and CMV-seropositive. Specimen: PBMCs. This chain uses TRBV5-6 with TRBJ2-5, with 9 bases aligning to TRBD1. The end of the DNA fits TRBJ2-7 better, so the J call may be wrong. The CDR3 DNA reads as TGTGCCAGCAGCTTATATGGGACAGGGATCGCCTACGAGCAGTACTTC. It is translated as CASSLYGTGIAYEQYF.